A selection of T cell receptor beta chains follows, all from one sample in a study of cytomegalovirus exposure and HLA in healthy donors. Only in-frame clones appear in the TCRdb table, and some are missing; sequencing was by immunoSEQ multiplex PCR. Of 100,000 to 120,000 clones listed, approximately 84% are singletons. The source material was PBMCs. Every receptor here comes from a man between 40 and 49 years old in good health and CMV-seronegative. Each CDR3 is given with its conserved first and last residue. Fields, in order: V gene, J gene, CDR3 protein.

v_gene: TRBV7-9
j_gene: TRBJ1-5
CDR3aa: CASSSYSSNQPQHF

v_gene: TRBV6-6
j_gene: TRBJ2-7
CDR3aa: CASSQEGGGNYEQYF

v_gene: TRBV19
j_gene: TRBJ1-2
CDR3aa: CASQDRPSYGYTF

v_gene: TRBV13
j_gene: TRBJ1-1
CDR3aa: CASSLQLGGNTEAFF

v_gene: TRBV29-1
j_gene: TRBJ1-1
CDR3aa: CSVERSQNTEAFF

v_gene: TRBV6-1
j_gene: TRBJ1-1
CDR3aa: CASSEPSGGTEAFF

v_gene: TRBV4-2
j_gene: TRBJ1-6
CDR3aa: CASSQDDRSAPLHF

v_gene: TRBV27
j_gene: TRBJ2-7
CDR3aa: CASRRGGGASGNEQYF

v_gene: TRBV6-1
j_gene: TRBJ2-2
CDR3aa: CASSPLAGVAGELFF

v_gene: TRBV2
j_gene: TRBJ1-2
CDR3aa: CASSENSQYGYTF

v_gene: TRBV29-1
j_gene: TRBJ2-3
CDR3aa: CSVDGTGYVDTQYF

v_gene: TRBV7-2
j_gene: TRBJ1-1
CDR3aa: CASSLGGGTEAFF

v_gene: TRBV6-5
j_gene: TRBJ2-7
CDR3aa: CASRTGGAYEQYF

v_gene: TRBV5-1
j_gene: TRBJ1-1
CDR3aa: CASSAGQMNTEAFF

v_gene: TRBV28
j_gene: TRBJ1-5
CDR3aa: CASSSSDQPQHF

v_gene: TRBV5-1
j_gene: TRBJ2-3
CDR3aa: CATRVATPSRDTQYF

v_gene: TRBV5-1
j_gene: TRBJ1-2
CDR3aa: CASGQGYGYTF

v_gene: TRBV7-7
j_gene: TRBJ2-1
CDR3aa: CASSWRLAGSNEQFF

v_gene: TRBV5-8
j_gene: TRBJ2-3
CDR3aa: CASSLGQGGDTDTQYF

v_gene: TRBV7-2
j_gene: TRBJ1-1
CDR3aa: CASSSRAGLTGGTEAFF

v_gene: TRBV10-3
j_gene: TRBJ1-4
CDR3aa: CAISRDRGNEKLFF

v_gene: TRBV10-3
j_gene: TRBJ2-5
CDR3aa: CAIRGTGDEETQYF